This T cell receptor beta chain appears in the sequencing data of a study of T cell changes during pregnancy in multiple sclerosis (dated by TCRdb to about 2019). About the study as a whole: The study examined how the T cell repertoire changed over the course of pregnancy in women with multiple sclerosis.

Libraries were built with the immunoSEQ multiplex PCR assay. The source is immuneACCESS, and TCRdb retained only in-frame sequences with V and J called. Part of the clones is not carried over; for the studies checked, unresolved V genes explain less than half of this, and the remainder is unexplained. This sample holds approximately 53,000 clones; 80% to 95% were observed only once. The top ten hold roughly 0.6% of the sample. CDR1 is given as MDHEN and CDR2 as SYDVKM, both from the germline V gene. From cysteine to phenylalanine, the CDR3 is 16 amino acids long. Here the CDR3 DNA is all that survives: 48 bases in frame from base 1. V and J lose 4 bases and 1 base, and a span of 16 bases separates them. Concerning this clone: The specificity of this receptor is unknown. Per-nucleotide qualities are absent, and no much larger clonotype sits a single base away.

This sequence was found in a female donor in good health, enrolled as a control in a pregnancy study. The V gene is TRBV28 and the J gene is TRBJ1-1, with TRBD1 tentatively as D gene (6 bases match). This specimen was CD4+ T cells from peripheral blood mononuclear cells, taken after pregnancy. The nucleotide sequence reads TGTGCCAGCAGTTCCTTACTGACAGGTGAGAACACTGAAGCTTTCTTT. This translates into CASSSLLTGENTEAFF.